This T cell receptor (beta chain) emerged from a study of shared clonotypes between healthy human individuals. Whole-study findings and limits: Lower generation probabilities were found for non-shared clonotypes than for those shared by all four donors.

Remarks on this clone: Its antigen is unidentified.

J gave up 4 bases and V 4 bases, and 4 bases lay outside the gene matches. In germline, CDR1 is PRHDT, CDR2 FYEKMQ (reference sequence). There are 16 residues in the CDR3. Only in-frame clones appear in the TCRdb table, and some are missing; sequencing was by immunoSEQ multiplex PCR. Here the sample spans under 1,100,000 clones, about 84% being singletons. Sequencing was done on a sample of memory CD4+ T cells from PBMCs. Specified subset: CD45RA-negative fraction. The chain uses TRBV13 and TRBJ2-1; 13 nucleotides align to TRBD2. This clonotype was obtained from a man younger than 35 in good health. Some clones in this sample may be carry-over from other donors' samples. CDR3 protein: CASSSSGLAGYNEQFF. The CDR3, as DNA: TGTGCCAGCAGCTCTTCGGGACTAGCGGGATACAATGAGCAGTTCTTC.